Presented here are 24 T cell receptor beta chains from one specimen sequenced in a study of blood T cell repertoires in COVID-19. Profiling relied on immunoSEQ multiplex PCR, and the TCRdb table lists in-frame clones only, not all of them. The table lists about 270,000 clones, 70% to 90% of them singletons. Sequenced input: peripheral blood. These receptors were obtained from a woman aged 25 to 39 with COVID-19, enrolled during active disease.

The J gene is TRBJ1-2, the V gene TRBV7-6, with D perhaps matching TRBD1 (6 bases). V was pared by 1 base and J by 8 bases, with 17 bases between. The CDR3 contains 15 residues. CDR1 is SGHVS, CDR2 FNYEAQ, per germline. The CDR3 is CASSLGPGQKNGYTF. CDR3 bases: TGTGCCAGCAGCTTAGGGCCCGGACAGAAGAACGGCTACACCTTC.

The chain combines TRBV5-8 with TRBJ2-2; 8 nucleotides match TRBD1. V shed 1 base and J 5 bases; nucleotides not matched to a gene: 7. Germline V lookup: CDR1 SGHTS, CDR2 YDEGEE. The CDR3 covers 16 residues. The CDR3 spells CASSLYGTGRTGELFF. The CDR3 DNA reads TGTGCCAGCAGCTTGTATGGGACAGGCAGAACCGGGGAGCTGTTTTTT.

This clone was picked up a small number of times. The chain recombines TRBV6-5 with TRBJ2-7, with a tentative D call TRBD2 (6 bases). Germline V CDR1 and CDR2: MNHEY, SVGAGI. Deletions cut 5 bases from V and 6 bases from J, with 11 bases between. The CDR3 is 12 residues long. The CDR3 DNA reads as TGTGCCAGCAGTAGGGAGGCTGGCGAGCAGTACTTC. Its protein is CASSREAGEQYF.

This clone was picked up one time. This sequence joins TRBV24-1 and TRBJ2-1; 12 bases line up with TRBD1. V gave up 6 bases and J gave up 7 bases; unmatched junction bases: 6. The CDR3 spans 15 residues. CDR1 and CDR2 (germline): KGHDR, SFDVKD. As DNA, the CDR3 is TGTGCCACCAGTTCCGGGACAGGGGGCAATAATGAGCAGTTCTTC. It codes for CATSSGTGGNNEQFF.

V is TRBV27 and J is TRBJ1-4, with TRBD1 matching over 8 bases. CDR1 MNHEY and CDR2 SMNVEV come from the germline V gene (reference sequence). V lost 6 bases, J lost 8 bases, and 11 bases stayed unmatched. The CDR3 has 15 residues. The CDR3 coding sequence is TGTGCCAGCAGCTGGGGACAGGTTCCCCTCGAAAAACTGTTTTTT. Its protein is CASSWGQVPLEKLFF.

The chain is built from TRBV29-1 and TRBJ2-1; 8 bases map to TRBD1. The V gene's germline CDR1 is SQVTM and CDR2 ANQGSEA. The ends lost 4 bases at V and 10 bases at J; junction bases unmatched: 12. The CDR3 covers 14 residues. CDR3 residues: CSVASGQGAREQFF. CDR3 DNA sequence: TGCAGCGTTGCAAGTGGGCAGGGGGCTCGGGAGCAGTTCTTC.

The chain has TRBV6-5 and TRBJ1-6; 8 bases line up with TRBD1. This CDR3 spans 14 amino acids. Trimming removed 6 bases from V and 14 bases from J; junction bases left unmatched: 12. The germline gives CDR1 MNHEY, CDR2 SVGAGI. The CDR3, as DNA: TGTGCCAGCAGATTGACAGGGGCGGTATCGGCCCTCCACTTT. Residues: CASRLTGAVSALHF.

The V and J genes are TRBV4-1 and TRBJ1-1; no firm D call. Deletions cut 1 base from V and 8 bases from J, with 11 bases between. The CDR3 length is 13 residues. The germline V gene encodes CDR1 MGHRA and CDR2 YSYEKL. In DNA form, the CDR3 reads TGCGCCAGCAGCCAAGGGTTCAGGTACGAAGCTTTCTTT. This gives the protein CASSQGFRYEAFF.

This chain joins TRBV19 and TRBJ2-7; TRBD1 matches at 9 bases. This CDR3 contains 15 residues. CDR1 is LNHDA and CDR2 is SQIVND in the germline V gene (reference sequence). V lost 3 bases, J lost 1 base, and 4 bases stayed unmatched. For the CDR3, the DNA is TGTGCCAGTAGTATTACCGGGACAGGGTCCTACGAGCAGTACTTC. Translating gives CASSITGTGSYEQYF.

The CDR3 region has the DNA TGTGCCAGCAGCCAGGGGACAGGGGAAAGGACCCAGTACTTC. It translates to CASSQGTGERTQYF. The V and J genes are TRBV7-9 and TRBJ2-5; TRBD1 matches at 10 bases. CDR1 is SEHNR and CDR2 is FQNEAQ in the germline V gene (reference sequence). J lost 7 bases, V lost 5 bases, and 7 bases had no gene match. The CDR3 has 14 amino acids.

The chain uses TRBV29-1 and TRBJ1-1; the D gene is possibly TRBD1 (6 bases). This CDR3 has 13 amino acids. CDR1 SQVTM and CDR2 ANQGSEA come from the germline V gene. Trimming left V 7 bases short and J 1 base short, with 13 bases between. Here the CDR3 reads CSAKGQPNTEAFF. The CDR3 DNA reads TGCAGCGCCAAGGGACAACCGAACACTGAAGCTTTCTTT. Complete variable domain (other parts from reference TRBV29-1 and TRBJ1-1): SAVISQKPSRDICQRGTSLTIQCQVDSQVTMMFWYRQQPGQSLTLIATANQGSEATYESGFVIDKFPISRPNLTFSTLTVSNMSPEDSSIYLCSAKGQPNTEAFFGQGTRLTVV.

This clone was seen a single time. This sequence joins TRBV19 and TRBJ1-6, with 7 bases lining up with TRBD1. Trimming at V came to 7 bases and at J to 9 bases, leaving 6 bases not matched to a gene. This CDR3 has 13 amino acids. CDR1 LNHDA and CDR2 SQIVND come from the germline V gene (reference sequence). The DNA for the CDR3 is TGTGCCAGTAATGAAGGGGGCACTTCACCCCTCCACTTT. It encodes CASNEGGTSPLHF.

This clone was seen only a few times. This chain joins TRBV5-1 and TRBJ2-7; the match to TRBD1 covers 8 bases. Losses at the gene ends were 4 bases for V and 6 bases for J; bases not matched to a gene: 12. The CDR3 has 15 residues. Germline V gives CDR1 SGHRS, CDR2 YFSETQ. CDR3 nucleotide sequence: TGCGCCAGCAGCAAACAACAGGGGGGATATGGCGAGCAGTACTTC. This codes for CASSKQQGGYGEQYF.

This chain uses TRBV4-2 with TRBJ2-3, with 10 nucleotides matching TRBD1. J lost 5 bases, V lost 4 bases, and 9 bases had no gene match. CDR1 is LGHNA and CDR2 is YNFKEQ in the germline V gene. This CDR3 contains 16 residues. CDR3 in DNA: TGTGCCAGCAGCCCGCACGGGACAGGGGAGCGAGATACGCAGTATTTT. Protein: CASSPHGTGERDTQYF.

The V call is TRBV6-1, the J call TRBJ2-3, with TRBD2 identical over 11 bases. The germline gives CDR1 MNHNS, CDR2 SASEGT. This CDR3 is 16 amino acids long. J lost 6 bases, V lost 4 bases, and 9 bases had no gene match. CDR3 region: CASSGLTSGEPDTQYF. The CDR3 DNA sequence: TGTGCCAGCAGTGGGTTGACTAGCGGGGAGCCGGATACGCAGTATTTT.

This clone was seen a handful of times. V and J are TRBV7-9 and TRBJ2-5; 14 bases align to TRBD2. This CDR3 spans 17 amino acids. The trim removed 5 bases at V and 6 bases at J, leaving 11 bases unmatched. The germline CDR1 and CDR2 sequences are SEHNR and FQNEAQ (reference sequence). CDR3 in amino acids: CASSPFRLAGGPKTQYF. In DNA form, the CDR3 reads TGTGCCAGCAGCCCATTCAGACTAGCGGGGGGGCCGAAGACCCAGTACTTC.

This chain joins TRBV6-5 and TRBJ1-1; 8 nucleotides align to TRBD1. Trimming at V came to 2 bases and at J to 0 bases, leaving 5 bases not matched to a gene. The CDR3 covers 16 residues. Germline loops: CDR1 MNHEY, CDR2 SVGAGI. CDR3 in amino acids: CASSYGQGVLNTEAFF. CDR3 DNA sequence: TGTGCCAGCAGTTACGGACAGGGAGTTCTGAACACTGAAGCTTTCTTT.

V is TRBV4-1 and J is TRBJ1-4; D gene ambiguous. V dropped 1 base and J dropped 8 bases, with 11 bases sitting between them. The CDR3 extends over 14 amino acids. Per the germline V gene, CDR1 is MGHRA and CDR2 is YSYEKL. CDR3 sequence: CASSQGAGREKLFF. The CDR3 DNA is TGCGCCAGCAGCCAAGGGGCCGGGAGGGAAAAACTGTTTTTT.

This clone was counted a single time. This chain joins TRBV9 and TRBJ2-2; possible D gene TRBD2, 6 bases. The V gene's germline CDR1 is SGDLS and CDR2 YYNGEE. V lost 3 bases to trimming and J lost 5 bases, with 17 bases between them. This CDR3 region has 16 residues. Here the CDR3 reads CASSARGGGGTGELFF. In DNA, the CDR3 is TGTGCCAGCAGCGCGCGGGGAGGCGGCGGGACCGGGGAGCTGTTTTTT.

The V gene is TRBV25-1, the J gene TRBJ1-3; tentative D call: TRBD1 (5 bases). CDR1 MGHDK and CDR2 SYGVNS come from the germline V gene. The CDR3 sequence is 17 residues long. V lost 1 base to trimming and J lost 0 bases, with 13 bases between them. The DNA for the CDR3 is TGTGCCAGCAGTGAATGGCCCCAGGGCTTCTCTGGAAACACCATATATTTT. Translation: CASSEWPQGFSGNTIYF.

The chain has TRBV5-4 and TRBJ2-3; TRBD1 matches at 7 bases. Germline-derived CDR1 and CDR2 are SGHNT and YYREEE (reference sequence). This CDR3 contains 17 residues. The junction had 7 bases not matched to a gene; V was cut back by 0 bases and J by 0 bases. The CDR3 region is CASSLAKTGRSTDTQYF. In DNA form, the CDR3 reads TGTGCCAGCAGCTTGGCCAAGACAGGGCGGAGCACAGATACGCAGTATTTT.

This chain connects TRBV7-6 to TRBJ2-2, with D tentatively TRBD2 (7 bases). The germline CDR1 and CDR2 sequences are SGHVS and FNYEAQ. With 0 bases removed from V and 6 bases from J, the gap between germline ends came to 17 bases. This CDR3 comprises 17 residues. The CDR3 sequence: CASSLAPRGGAAGELFF. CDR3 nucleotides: TGTGCCAGCAGCTTAGCCCCAAGAGGGGGGGCGGCCGGGGAGCTGTTTTTT.

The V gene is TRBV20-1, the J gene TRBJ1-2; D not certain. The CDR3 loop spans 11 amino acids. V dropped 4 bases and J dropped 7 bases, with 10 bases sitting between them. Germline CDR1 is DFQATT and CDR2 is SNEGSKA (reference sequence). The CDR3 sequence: CSANDEGGYTF. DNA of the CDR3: TGCAGTGCTAATGACGAGGGTGGCTACACCTTC.

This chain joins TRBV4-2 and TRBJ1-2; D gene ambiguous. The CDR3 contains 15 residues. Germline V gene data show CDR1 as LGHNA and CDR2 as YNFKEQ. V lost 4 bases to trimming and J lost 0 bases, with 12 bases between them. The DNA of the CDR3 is TGTGCCAGCAGCCTCGTTATGGGAGCTAACTATGGCTACACCTTC. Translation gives CASSLVMGANYGYTF.